The 7 T cell receptor beta chains below were found in one sample sequenced in a study of blood T cell repertoires in COVID-19. Assay: immunoSEQ multiplex PCR; the TCRdb copy retains only in-frame clones and omits some. The sample consists of roughly 200,000 clones, around 80% of them appearing once. The source material was peripheral blood. The receptors here all came from a woman in her thirties or forties with COVID-19, enrolled during active disease.

The chain uses TRBV5-1 and TRBJ1-4; a possible D gene is TRBD1 (6 bases). CDR3 size: 15 residues. Trimming cost V 5 bases and J 6 bases, with 17 bases left between them. Per the germline V gene, CDR1 is SGHRS and CDR2 is YFSETQ. The CDR3 protein is CASRRGGESDEKLFF. CDR3 coding DNA: TGCGCCAGCAGGAGGGGGGGCGAATCAGATGAAAAACTGTTTTTT.

The gene calls are TRBV2 and TRBJ2-1; D is ambiguous. Germline CDR1 and CDR2: SNHLY and FYNNEI. CDR3 size: 14 residues. Trimming left V 2 bases short and J 0 bases short, with 5 bases between. CDR3 bases: TGTGCCAGCAGTGAACAGGCCTCCTACAATGAGCAGTTCTTC. Its protein is CASSEQASYNEQFF.

V and J are TRBV18 and TRBJ2-1, with D perhaps TRBD2 (6 bases). The CDR3 loop spans 14 amino acids. Trimming took off 3 bases at V and 8 bases at J, with 14 bases between the two ends. Germline assignment: CDR1 KGHSH and CDR2 LQKENI. The CDR3 DNA sequence: TGTGCCAGCTCACCCCGGGCGGGATACCATGAGCAGTTCTTC. Its protein product is CASSPRAGYHEQFF.

This clone was detected only once. The CDR3: CASSDMGGSGNTIYF. CDR3 nucleotides: TGTGCCAGCAGTGATATGGGGGGCTCTGGAAACACCATATATTTT. This chain joins TRBV6-1 and TRBJ1-3; maybe TRBD1 (5 bases). CDR1 and CDR2 (germline): MNHNS, SASEGT. The CDR3 has 15 amino acids. Trimming removed 3 bases at V and 0 bases at J, with 9 bases between.

The rearrangement joins TRBV6-6 to TRBJ1-3; 7 positions agree with TRBD1. The CDR3 runs to 17 residues. V lost 5 bases and J lost 0; bases outside the gene matches: 10. Germline CDR1 MNHNY, CDR2 SVGAGI (reference sequence). The CDR3 spells CASSPRTGPLSGNTIYF. The DNA for the CDR3 is TGTGCCAGCAGTCCTCGGACAGGCCCTCTCTCTGGAAACACCATATATTTT.

The chain has TRBV4-2 and TRBJ2-3; 8 nucleotides line up with TRBD2. CDR1 LGHNA and CDR2 YNFKEQ come from the germline V gene. The CDR3 has 16 residues. V shed 4 bases, J shed 1 base, and the junction held 7 bases outside the gene matches. CDR3 amino acids: CASSRAAGEGTDTQYF. The CDR3 DNA reads TGTGCCAGCAGCCGCGCAGCGGGAGAGGGCACAGATACGCAGTATTTT.

J is TRBJ2-7 and V is TRBV27; D is possibly TRBD1 (6 bases). The CDR3 loop spans 14 amino acids. Trimming shortened V by 3 bases and J by 0 bases, and 9 bases separated the two germline ends. Germline loops: CDR1 MNHEY, CDR2 SMNVEV (reference sequence). CDR3 in DNA: TGTGCCAGCAGTTTTGGACAGCCCTCCTACGAGCAGTACTTC. Translated: CASSFGQPSYEQYF.